One and the same sample provided the 19 T cell receptor beta chains below, sequenced in a study of CD8+ T cells in alopecia areata. Described treatment: oral pan-JAK inhibitor, 5-10 mg twice daily. Extraction and reverse transcription of RNA yielded cDNA as the sequencing template. TCRdb keeps only in-frame clones here, not all; method: immunoSEQ multiplex PCR. The sample holds 130,000 or so clones; around 60% are singletons and the top ten take 4.5% to 6%. Specimen: CD4+ T cells sorted from blood, collected at week 4, from a patient treated with tofacitinib. These receptor sequences come from a human donor with alopecia areata.

The chain links TRBV2 to TRBJ2-3; D is undetermined. CDR1 is SNHLY and CDR2 is FYNNEI in the germline V gene. The CDR3 totals 14 residues. The ends were cut back, 4 bases at V and 3 bases at J, with 11 bases in the middle. The CDR3 DNA reads as TGTGCCAGCAGTGCAGCGCGGCAAACAGATACGCAGTATTTT. Its protein product is CASSAARQTDTQYF.

This chain links TRBV7-6 with TRBJ2-1, with a tentative D call TRBD2 (5 bases). The CDR3 runs 16 residues. Germline CDR1 SGHVS, CDR2 FNYEAQ. V lost 3 bases to trimming and J lost 0 bases, with 12 bases between them. CDR3 sequence: CASSLGAASSYNEQFF. The DNA for the CDR3 is TGTGCCAGCAGCTTGGGAGCGGCGAGCTCCTACAATGAGCAGTTCTTC.

This chain joins TRBV4-1 and TRBJ2-3; perhaps D is TRBD1 or TRBD2 (5 bases each). CDR3 size: 18 residues. V lost 1 base, J lost 3 bases, and 20 bases lay in between. Germline V gene data show CDR1 as MGHRA and CDR2 as YSYEKL. As DNA, the CDR3 is TGCGCCAGCAGCCAAGGTCTCGAGGGGCCCTATCCGACAGATACGCAGTATTTT. This sequence encodes CASSQGLEGPYPTDTQYF.

The V and J genes are TRBV28 and TRBJ2-6; D gene uncertain. The CDR3 loop spans 13 amino acids. The germline V gene has CDR1 MDHEN and CDR2 SYDVKM. The V and J ends lost 6 bases and 0 bases respectively, with 3 bases between them. The DNA for the CDR3 is TGTGCCAGCAGGACCTCTGGGGCCAACGTCCTGACTTTC. This sequence encodes CASRTSGANVLTF.

The chain couples TRBV7-2 to TRBJ1-1; maybe TRBD1 (5 bases). The germline V and J ends were trimmed by 1 base and 1 base, with 7 bases remaining between them. The CDR3 loop spans 14 amino acids. Germline-derived CDR1 and CDR2 are SGHTA and FQGNSA. Here the CDR3 DNA reads TGTGCCAGCAGCTTAGTCGGGGGGAACACTGAAGCTTTCTTT. Its translation: CASSLVGGNTEAFF.

The rearrangement joins TRBV2 to TRBJ1-1, with TRBD1 matching 7 bases. This CDR3 is 15 amino acids long. Germline CDR1 and CDR2: SNHLY and FYNNEI. V trimming: 5 bases; J trimming: 1 base; junction bases outside the gene matches: 7. CDR3 coding DNA: TGTGCCAGCAGTTACTCCGGGACAGAGAACACTGAAGCTTTCTTT. Amino acids: CASSYSGTENTEAFF.

The chain combines TRBV5-1 with TRBJ2-7; D is possibly TRBD1 (6 bases). The germline V gene encodes CDR1 SGHRS and CDR2 YFSETQ. Trimming removed 0 bases at V and 0 bases at J, with 10 bases between. This CDR3 is 15 amino acids long. CDR3 residues: CASSLETGSSYEQYF. CDR3 bases: TGCGCCAGCAGCTTGGAAACAGGGAGCTCCTACGAGCAGTACTTC.

The chain combines TRBV7-8 with TRBJ1-2; possible D gene TRBD1, 5 bases. Germline V gene lookup returns CDR1 SGHVS and CDR2 FQNEAQ. The germline V and J ends were trimmed by 0 bases and 7 bases, with 12 bases remaining between them. This CDR3 has 14 amino acids. This CDR3 reads CASSLAGRVGGYTF. Here the CDR3 DNA reads TGTGCCAGCAGCTTAGCGGGCAGGGTCGGTGGCTACACCTTC.

The V call is TRBV5-1, the J call TRBJ1-2; 7 positions agree with TRBD1. The junction had 3 bases not matched to a gene; V was cut back by 0 bases and J by 7 bases. This CDR3 is built from 13 residues. Germline loops: CDR1 SGHRS, CDR2 YFSETQ. This CDR3 reads CASSLDRGVGYTF. CDR3 in DNA: TGCGCCAGCAGCTTGGACAGGGGAGTTGGCTACACCTTC.

This clone was found once. The rearrangement uses TRBV29-1 and TRBJ1-2; TRBD1 matches at 12 bases. Trimming cost V 6 bases and J 7 bases; bases outside gene matches: 15. Germline V gene sequence: CDR1 SQVTM, CDR2 ANQGSEA. This CDR3 spans 16 amino acids. CDR3 amino acids: CSVSQLRGQGASGYTF. The DNA of the CDR3 is TGCAGCGTCTCCCAACTGAGGGGACAGGGGGCGAGTGGCTACACCTTC.

On this clone: Compared with germline, one end of the junction differs, possibly owing to a read error. The gene calls are TRBV7-8 and TRBJ2-7; TRBD1 agrees at 8 bases. The CDR3 spans 12 residues. Germline CDR1 and CDR2: SGHVS and FQNEAQ. CDR3 nucleotide sequence: TGTGCCAGCAGCTTAGAGGGCACGGACAGGGCCTTC. Protein product: CASSLEGTDRAF.

Written as DNA, the CDR3 is TGCAGTGGGCTCCAAGAGACCCAGTACTTC. Translated: CSGLQETQYF. V gene TRBV20-1 combines with J gene TRBJ2-5, with D hard to call. Between the trimmed V and J ends, which lost 7 bases and 1 base, there was a span of 4 bases. The CDR3 totals 10 residues. Germline CDR1 DFQATT, CDR2 SNEGSKA (reference sequence).

The chain has TRBV19 and TRBJ1-2; TRBD1 might be the D (5 bases). CDR1 and CDR2 from the germline V gene are LNHDA and SQIVND (reference sequence). The CDR3 has 15 amino acids. V lost 0 bases and J lost 4, with 12 bases in between. The CDR3 protein is CASSIDLRQPYGYTF. CDR3 nucleotide sequence: TGTGCCAGTAGTATAGATCTTCGACAGCCCTATGGCTACACCTTC.

The rearrangement joins TRBV6-6 to TRBJ2-5; D might be TRBD2 (6 bases). Trimming removed 0 bases from V and 3 bases from J, with 11 bases in between. Germline CDR1 is MNHNY and CDR2 is SVGAGI (reference sequence). This CDR3 contains 15 residues. The CDR3 spells CASSYSAWGEETQYF. CDR3 nucleotide sequence: TGTGCCAGCAGTTACTCGGCCTGGGGGGAAGAGACCCAGTACTTC.

The chain has TRBV5-1 and TRBJ2-5; 13 positions match TRBD2. The V and J ends lost 4 bases and 3 bases, in that order; junction bases with no gene match: 6. The CDR3 covers 16 residues. The V gene's germline CDR1 is SGHRS and CDR2 YFSETQ. Here the CDR3 DNA reads TGCGCCAGCAGCCCCGGCACTAGCGGGGGGGAAGAGACCCAGTACTTC. Residues: CASSPGTSGGEETQYF.

There are a few counts of this clone. V gene TRBV7-6 combines with J gene TRBJ2-1, with a weak D call TRBD2 (5 bases). The CDR3 has 13 residues. Trimming removed 3 bases from V and 6 bases from J, with 9 bases in between. Germline V gene data show CDR1 as SGHVS and CDR2 as FNYEAQ. CDR3 bases: TGTGCCAGCAGCTTGGCGGGTCTCAATGAGCAGTTCTTC. Protein sequence: CASSLAGLNEQFF.

This clone was seen many times. The chain recombines TRBV19 with TRBJ2-1, with 14 bases fitting TRBD2. CDR3 length: 17 residues. In germline, CDR1 is LNHDA, CDR2 SQIVND (reference sequence). Germline trimming cut 5 bases from V and 5 bases from J; bases unmatched to any gene: 8. This CDR3 reads CASSPDSGLAGDNEQFF. As DNA, the CDR3 is TGTGCCAGTAGTCCTGATTCGGGACTAGCGGGAGACAATGAGCAGTTCTTC. The full variable domain, rest sourced from reference TRBV19 and TRBJ2-1, is DGGITQSPKYLFRKEGQNVTLSCEQNLNHDAMYWYRQDPGQGLRLIYYSQIVNDFQKGDIAEGYSVSREKKESFPLTVTSAQKNPTAFYLCASSPDSGLAGDNEQFFGPGTRLTVL.

The genes are TRBV29-1 and TRBJ2-1; D is possibly TRBD1 (6 bases). Germline V CDR1 and CDR2: SQVTM, ANQGSEA. The CDR3 sequence is 13 residues long. V shed 2 bases and J shed 10 bases, with 15 bases lying between them. The CDR3 region has the DNA TGCAGCGTTGAATACGAATTTGGGACAGAGCAGTTCTTC. It encodes CSVEYEFGTEQFF.

This clone has more than one count but fewer than ten. The chain links TRBV5-6 to TRBJ2-7; 10 nucleotides align to TRBD1. This CDR3 contains 14 residues. Germline CDR1 reads SGHDT; CDR2 reads YYEEEE. V dropped 1 base and J dropped 5; count of bases not matched to a gene: 3. Here the CDR3 reads CASSLTGQGNEQYF. The CDR3 nucleotides read TGTGCCAGCAGCTTGACGGGACAGGGGAACGAGCAGTACTTC.